These 20 T cell receptor beta chains were all obtained from the same sample, sequenced in a study of OX40 agonist ivuxolimab in advanced cancers. Generated by immunoSEQ multiplex PCR, the TCRdb table keeps only in-frame clones and is missing some. Found here are some 74,000 clones, approximately 90% of them singletons; the top ten hold about 1%. The specimen was CD4+ or CD8+ T cells sorted from blood, collected in a trial of the OX40 agonist ivuxolimab. Receptors were obtained from an adult with an advanced solid tumor such as melanoma, head and neck, liver or kidney cancer.

This chain uses TRBV30 with TRBJ2-7; no clear D. V lost 0 bases to trimming and J lost 6 bases, with 6 bases between them. Germline CDR1 GTSNPN, CDR2 SVGIG (reference sequence). This CDR3 is 11 amino acids long. CDR3 protein: CAWSVTVEQYF. CDR3 DNA: TGTGCCTGGAGTGTGACGGTCGAGCAGTACTTC.

The chain is built from TRBV29-1 and TRBJ1-3; 8 positions match TRBD1. Per the germline V gene, CDR1 is SQVTM and CDR2 is ANQGSEA. This CDR3 region has 13 residues. The junction had 6 bases not matched to a gene; V was cut back by 6 bases and J by 5 bases. The CDR3 sequence: CSVRTGQRNTIYF. CDR3 in DNA: TGCAGCGTGAGGACAGGGCAAAGAAACACCATATATTTT. Full variable domain (rest looked up from reference TRBV29-1 and TRBJ1-3): SAVISQKPSRDICQRGTSLTIQCQVDSQVTMMFWYRQQPGQSLTLIATANQGSEATYESGFVIDKFPISRPNLTFSTLTVSNMSPEDSSIYLCSVRTGQRNTIYFGEGSWLTVV.

The rearrangement joins TRBV7-2 to TRBJ1-3; 7 nucleotides agree with TRBD1. Trimming removed 5 bases from V and 3 bases from J; junction bases left unmatched: 4. Germline CDR1 and CDR2: SGHTA and FQGNSA. CDR3 length equals 14 residues. The CDR3 spells CASSLQGFGNTIYF. In DNA, the CDR3 is TGTGCCAGCAGCCTACAGGGGTTTGGAAACACCATATATTTT.

The chain joins TRBV7-3 to TRBJ2-3; 10 bases align to TRBD1. This CDR3 has 15 residues. CDR1 is SGHTA and CDR2 is FQGTGA in the germline V gene. J gave up 3 bases and V 0 bases, and 0 bases lay outside the gene matches. The CDR3 here is CASSLTGQGTDTQYF. The CDR3 nucleotides read TGTGCCAGCAGCTTAACGGGACAGGGGACAGATACGCAGTATTTT.

The V gene is TRBV29-1, the J gene TRBJ1-5; tentatively, D is TRBD1 (5 bases). V was cut by 5 bases and J by 9 bases, with 17 bases left in between. The germline gives CDR1 SQVTM, CDR2 ANQGSEA. The CDR3 sequence is 13 residues long. CDR3 amino acids: CSVKPTREGPQHF. The CDR3 DNA reads as TGCAGCGTTAAACCCACCAGGGAAGGGCCCCAGCATTTT.

The chain joins TRBV4-2 to TRBJ1-3; no definite D call. The germline V gene encodes CDR1 LGHNA and CDR2 YNFKEQ. V was clipped by 0 bases and J by 9 bases, with 15 bases between them. This CDR3 spans 15 amino acids. CDR3 region: CASSQELSNTGTIYF. The CDR3, as DNA: TGTGCCAGCAGCCAAGAACTATCTAATACCGGCACCATATATTTT.

The chain combines TRBV7-6 with TRBJ1-5; D remains ambiguous. The CDR3 has 13 amino acids. V was clipped by 2 bases and J by 5 bases, with 7 bases between them. CDR1 SGHVS and CDR2 FNYEAQ come from the germline V gene. DNA for the CDR3: TGTGCCAGCAGCTTATGGGAGGATCAGCCCCAGCATTTT. Protein sequence: CASSLWEDQPQHF.

The chain recombines TRBV5-1 with TRBJ2-7, with 12 bases identical to TRBD2. The CDR3 extends over 14 amino acids. CDR1 and CDR2 (germline): SGHRS, YFSETQ. The J segment lost 5 bases and the V segment lost 2 bases, leaving 2 bases of the junction unmatched. CDR3 bases: TGCGCCAGCAGCTTAGCTAGCGGGGGGGACGAGCAGTACTTC. It specifies CASSLASGGDEQYF.

V usage is TRBV28 and J usage is TRBJ2-2; tentative D call: TRBD2 (5 bases). Germline values: CDR1 MDHEN, CDR2 SYDVKM. Trimming removed 4 bases at V and 6 bases at J, with 12 bases between. The CDR3 is 14 residues long. This CDR3 reads CASSSGSTPGELFF. Written as DNA, the CDR3 is TGTGCCAGCAGTTCGGGGTCCACCCCCGGGGAGCTGTTTTTT.

This rearrangement joins TRBV11-2 to TRBJ2-5; D might be TRBD2 (5 bases). This CDR3 is 13 amino acids long. Trimming removed 3 bases at V and 0 bases at J, with 5 bases between. CDR1 and CDR2 from the germline V gene are SGHAT and FQNNGV. The CDR3 region has the DNA TGTGCCAGCAGCTTCGGGGACCAAGAGACCCAGTACTTC. Translating it yields CASSFGDQETQYF.

This chain joins TRBV27 and TRBJ2-1; D is perhaps TRBD1 (6 bases). The CDR3 has 16 amino acids. V was trimmed by 0 bases and J by 7 bases, leaving 16 bases between them. In germline, CDR1 is MNHEY, CDR2 SMNVEV (reference sequence). The CDR3 region has the DNA TGTGCCAGCAGTTTATCAAGGGGGAGCCTTCTGAATGAGCAGTTCTTC. It encodes CASSLSRGSLLNEQFF.

The rearrangement links TRBV28 to TRBJ2-5, with D possibly matching TRBD1 (6 bases). Trimming removed 6 bases at V and 2 bases at J, with 13 bases between. This CDR3 has 14 amino acids. The germline gives CDR1 MDHEN, CDR2 SYDVKM. The CDR3 protein is CASRSGVVQETQYF. CDR3 nucleotide sequence: TGTGCCAGCAGGTCAGGGGTGGTTCAAGAGACCCAGTACTTC.

The rearrangement links TRBV6-5 to TRBJ2-5; the D gene could be TRBD1 or TRBD2 (5 bases each). With the DNA end fitting TRBJ2-7 better, the J assignment may be wrong. Per germline, CDR1 MNHEY and CDR2 SVGAGI. This CDR3 contains 14 residues. The CDR3 DNA sequence: TGTGCCAGCAAGTTGGGACCGCGAACAGGCGAGCAGTACTTC. It specifies CASKLGPRTGEQYF.

In this sample, this clone turned up once. This chain joins TRBV20-1 and TRBJ2-5; 7 nucleotides align to TRBD2. The V and J ends lost 8 bases and 3 bases, in that order; junction bases with no gene match: 3. The CDR3 sequence is 11 residues long. Germline loops: CDR1 DFQATT, CDR2 SNEGSKA (reference sequence). Written as DNA, the CDR3 is TGCAGTCAGCGGGGAGAAGAGACCCAGTACTTC. It translates to CSQRGEETQYF.

This clone occurred once. V usage is TRBV6-5 and J usage is TRBJ1-2; D uncertain. Looked up from germline, CDR1 is MNHEY and CDR2 is SVGAGI. CDR3 length: 14 amino acids. V was shortened by 6 bases and J by 1 base, with 12 bases between the two germline ends. CDR3 region: CASSSGPSNYGYTF. CDR3 in DNA: TGTGCCAGCAGCTCTGGACCGAGTAACTATGGCTACACCTTC.

The chain has TRBV30 and TRBJ2-1; 7 nucleotides line up with TRBD1. CDR1 is GTSNPN and CDR2 is SVGIG in the germline V gene (reference sequence). With V trimmed by 0 bases and J by 8 bases, 10 bases remained unmatched. The CDR3 runs to 15 residues. CDR3 residues: CAWSVGIGGFYEQFF. In DNA form, the CDR3 reads TGTGCCTGGAGTGTAGGGATAGGGGGCTTCTATGAGCAGTTCTTC.

V is TRBV6-1 and J is TRBJ2-6, with D perhaps TRBD1 (6 bases). CDR1 and CDR2 from the germline V gene are MNHNS and SASEGT. This CDR3 has 15 residues. V lost 6 bases and J lost 2, with 11 bases in between. As DNA, the CDR3 is TGTGCCAGCAGGGGGGACAATACTGGGGCCAACGTCCTGACTTTC. It translates to CASRGDNTGANVLTF.

This chain joins TRBV28 and TRBJ1-4; D is possibly TRBD1 (5 bases). Germline V gene sequence: CDR1 MDHEN, CDR2 SYDVKM. This CDR3 has 13 residues. Between the trimmed V and J ends, which lost 7 bases and 8 bases, there was a span of 14 bases. Here the CDR3 reads CASTTGGTEKLFF. CDR3 DNA: TGTGCCAGCACCACGGGGGGGACCGAAAAACTGTTTTTT.

The chain links TRBV18 to TRBJ1-4, with 7 positions matching TRBD1. CDR1 is KGHSH, CDR2 LQKENI, per germline. This CDR3 is 15 amino acids long. Trimming removed 3 bases from V and 8 bases from J; junction bases left unmatched: 9. The CDR3 DNA reads as TGTGCCAGCTCACCGAGACAGGGCGAGGAGGAAAAACTGTTTTTT. Its translation: CASSPRQGEEEKLFF.

A single count supports this clone. CDR3 loop: CASSLGGYRDTEAFF. The CDR3 DNA sequence: TGTGCCAGCAGCTTAGGGGGGTACCGGGACACTGAAGCTTTCTTT. The chain is built from TRBV11-3 and TRBJ1-1; maybe TRBD1 (5 bases). The CDR3 loop spans 15 amino acids. The V and J ends lost 1 base and 3 bases respectively, with 12 bases between them. CDR1 is SGHNT and CDR2 is YENEEA in the germline V gene.